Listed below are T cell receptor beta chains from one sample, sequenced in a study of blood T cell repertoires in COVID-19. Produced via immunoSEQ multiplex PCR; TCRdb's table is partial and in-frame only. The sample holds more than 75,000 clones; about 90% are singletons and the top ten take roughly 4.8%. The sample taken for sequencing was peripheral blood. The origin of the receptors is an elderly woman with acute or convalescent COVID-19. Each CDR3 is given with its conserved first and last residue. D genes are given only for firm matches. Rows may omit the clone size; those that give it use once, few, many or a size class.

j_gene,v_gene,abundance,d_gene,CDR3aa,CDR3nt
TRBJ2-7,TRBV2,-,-,CASMRDSYEQYF,TGTGCCAGCATGCGGGACTCCTACGAGCAGTACTTC
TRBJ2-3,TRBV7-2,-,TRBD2,CASSLRTSGVSTDTQYF,TGTGCCAGCAGCTTAAGGACTAGCGGGGTCAGCACAGATACGCAGTATTTT
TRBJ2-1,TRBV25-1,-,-,CASSGYYNEQFF,TGTGCCAGCAGTGGTTACTACAATGAGCAGTTCTTC
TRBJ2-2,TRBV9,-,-,CASSVGEPGELFF,TGTGCCAGCAGCGTAGGAGAACCCGGGGAGCTGTTTTTT
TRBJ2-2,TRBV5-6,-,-,CASSLPGFSTGELFF,TGTGCCAGCAGCTTGCCCGGGTTTAGCACCGGGGAGCTGTTTTTT
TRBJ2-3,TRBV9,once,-,CASSVGSGFTDTQYF,TGTGCCAGCAGCGTCGGTAGCGGATTCACAGATACGCAGTATTTT
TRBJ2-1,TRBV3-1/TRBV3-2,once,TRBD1,CASRDDRGGYNEQFF,TGTGCCAGCAGAGACGACAGGGGTGGCTACAATGAGCAGTTCTTC
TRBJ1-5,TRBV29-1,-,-,CSVGDIHSNQPQHF,TGCAGCGTAGGGGACATCCATAGCAATCAGCCCCAGCATTTT
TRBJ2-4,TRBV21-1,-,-,CASSKVIGTGGLAKNIQYF,TGTGCCAGCAGCAAAGTAATTGGGACGGGGGGCTTAGCCAAAAACATTCAGTACTTC
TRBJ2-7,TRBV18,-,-,CASSPGGSGVEQYF,TGTGCCAGCTCACCGGGGGGCAGCGGGGTGGAGCAGTACTTC
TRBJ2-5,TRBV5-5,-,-,CASSHPRGAETQYF,TGTGCCAGCAGCCACCCCAGGGGCGCGGAGACCCAGTACTTC
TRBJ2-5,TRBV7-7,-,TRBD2,CASSRLAGVQETQYF,TGTGCTAGCAGCCGACTAGCGGGAGTTCAAGAGACCCAGTACTTC
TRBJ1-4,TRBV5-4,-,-,CASSQFGGNEKLFF,TGTGCCAGCAGCCAGTTTGGCGGTAATGAAAAACTGTTTTTT
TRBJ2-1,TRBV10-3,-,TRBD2,CAISSGDEQFF,TGTGCCATCTCTAGCGGCGATGAGCAGTTCTTC
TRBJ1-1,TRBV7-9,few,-,CASSIGENTEAFF,TGTGCCAGCAGCATTGGAGAAAACACTGAAGCTTTCTTT